These T cell receptor beta chains were read from a single sample in a study of T cell responses to AZD1222 COVID-19 vaccine. The repertoire was sequenced with immunoSEQ multiplex PCR; TCRdb's copy has only in-frame clones and lacks some. The sample consists of over 100,000 clones, more than 75% of them appearing once. Material: peripheral blood, obtained on day 0 of AZD1222 vaccination. These TCRs come from an adult in good health. Each CDR3 is given with its conserved first and last residue. D genes are given only for firm matches. Expanded clones get a size class; other rows say once, few or many, or leave the size out.

abundance: -; d_gene: TRBD1; j_gene: TRBJ1-1; v_gene: TRBV5-1; CDR3aa: CASSLQPGGNTEAFF; CDR3nt: TGCGCCAGCAGCTTGCAGCCAGGGGGGAACACTGAAGCTTTCTTT
abundance: -; d_gene: -; j_gene: TRBJ1-2; v_gene: TRBV28; CDR3aa: CASNTGWGYTF; CDR3nt: TGTGCCAGCAATACAGGGTGGGGCTACACCTTC
abundance: -; d_gene: TRBD1; j_gene: TRBJ2-5; v_gene: TRBV5-1; CDR3aa: CASSLAGDRETQYF; CDR3nt: TGCGCCAGCAGCTTGGCCGGGGACAGAGAGACCCAGTACTTC
abundance: -; d_gene: -; j_gene: TRBJ2-4; v_gene: TRBV30; CDR3aa: CAWKSGQNIQYF; CDR3nt: TGTGCCTGGAAATCGGGGCAAAACATTCAGTACTTC
abundance: -; d_gene: -; j_gene: TRBJ2-7; v_gene: TRBV7-7; CDR3aa: CASSLGPRNEQYF; CDR3nt: TGTGCTAGCAGCTTAGGTCCTAGAAACGAGCAGTACTTC
abundance: -; d_gene: -; j_gene: TRBJ2-5; v_gene: TRBV21-1; CDR3aa: CASSKKLAGGGETQYF; CDR3nt: TGTGCCAGCAGCAAGAAACTAGCGGGAGGTGGGGAGACCCAGTACTTC
abundance: once; d_gene: -; j_gene: TRBJ1-6; v_gene: TRBV2; CDR3aa: CASSQDSSYNSPLHF; CDR3nt: TGTGCCAGCAGCCAGGACTCCAGTTATAATTCACCCCTCCACTTT
abundance: -; d_gene: -; j_gene: TRBJ2-3; v_gene: TRBV5-1; CDR3aa: CASSLEGDTQYF; CDR3nt: TGCGCCAGCAGCTTGGAAGGGGATACGCAGTATTTT
abundance: few; d_gene: -; j_gene: TRBJ1-5; v_gene: TRBV11-2; CDR3aa: CASSEGPGYGNQPQHF; CDR3nt: TGTGCCAGCAGCGAGGGGCCGGGTTATGGCAATCAGCCCCAGCATTTT
abundance: -; d_gene: TRBD2; j_gene: TRBJ2-3; v_gene: TRBV9; CDR3aa: CASSPRLAGDTQYF; CDR3nt: TGTGCCAGCAGCCCCCGACTAGCGGGAGATACGCAGTATTTT
abundance: few; d_gene: TRBD1; j_gene: TRBJ1-1; v_gene: TRBV7-8; CDR3aa: CASSLRDRGSNTEAFF; CDR3nt: TGTGCCAGCAGCCTCCGGGACAGGGGGTCAAACACTGAAGCTTTCTTT
abundance: -; d_gene: -; j_gene: TRBJ1-6; v_gene: TRBV27; CDR3aa: CASSLDENVNSPLHF; CDR3nt: TGTGCCAGCAGTTTAGACGAGAATGTTAATTCACCCCTCCACTTT
abundance: -; d_gene: -; j_gene: TRBJ2-1; v_gene: TRBV7-3; CDR3aa: CASSPDRAVYNEQFF; CDR3nt: TGTGCCAGCAGCCCTGACAGAGCAGTGTACAATGAGCAGTTCTTC
abundance: -; d_gene: -; j_gene: TRBJ2-3; v_gene: TRBV7-2; CDR3aa: CASSFQRGAADTQYF; CDR3nt: TGTGCCAGCAGCTTTCAACGGGGGGCGGCAGATACGCAGTATTTT
abundance: -; d_gene: -; j_gene: TRBJ2-3; v_gene: TRBV7-2; CDR3aa: CASSLGTSADTQYF; CDR3nt: TGCGCCAGCAGCTTGGGGACTTCCGCAGATACGCAGTATTTT